The text below deals with one T cell receptor beta chain. What it recognizes is unknown. The immunoSEQ assay was version 4, run in survey mode. Sequenced by immunoSEQ multiplex PCR; TCRdb stores in-frame clones only, minus some. The data hold tens of thousands of clones, with roughly 86% observed a single time. CDR1 and CDR2 (germline): SGHRS, YFSETQ. The germline V and J ends were trimmed by 0 bases and 0 bases, with 8 bases remaining between them. This CDR3 is 15 amino acids long. This sample was taken from a study of persistence of HIV-infected CD4 T cells. Study-level results: Proviral oligoclonality tracked with TCR oligoclonality within the same sorted cells.

Cells were stimulated with CMV-infected fibroblast lysates at 8.5 to 10 ug/mL. Memory cells lacking CD40L and CD69 with high CD45RO were sorted. The material sequenced was CD4+ T cells sorted from PBMCs after 18-hour stimulation, taken from a patient who received antiretroviral therapy. The receptor's source is an adult man with HIV who was CMV-seropositive. The chain recombines TRBV5-1 with TRBJ2-3; no firm D call. The CDR3 is CASSLDRPSTDTQYF. The DNA for the CDR3 is TGCGCCAGCAGCTTGGACCGACCTAGCACAGATACGCAGTATTTT.